The clone carrying this T cell receptor beta chain was seen just once. Its antigen is as yet unknown. The data stem from a study of OX40 agonist ivuxolimab in advanced cancers. Overall study: Hepatocellular carcinoma, melanoma, renal cell or head and neck cancer affected the dose-escalation patients. A male proportion of 82.7% was recorded, with mean age approximately 56 years and range roughly 23 to 79. One patient with hepatocellular carcinoma and two with cutaneous melanoma, three in all, had partial responses.

TCRdb's copy holds only in-frame clones and misses some; the assay was immunoSEQ multiplex PCR. The data hold more than 65,000 clones, with less than 85% observed a single time. Study outcomes and limitations: Normalized T-cell clonal expansion was also low in some nonresponders.

The starting material was CD4+ or CD8+ T cells sorted from blood, obtained in a trial of the OX40 agonist ivuxolimab. The clonotype comes from an adult with an advanced solid tumor such as melanoma, head and neck, liver or kidney cancer.

The CDR3 loop is CASSLLGLAGAYEQYF. The CDR3 nucleotides are TGTGCCAGCAGCCTTTTGGGACTAGCGGGGGCCTACGAGCAGTACTTC. The chain is built from TRBV7-2 and TRBJ2-7; 14 nucleotides match TRBD2. Unmatched junction bases numbered 5, after V lost 5 bases and J lost 2 bases. CDR1 and CDR2 (germline): SGHTA, FQGNSA. There are 16 residues in the CDR3.